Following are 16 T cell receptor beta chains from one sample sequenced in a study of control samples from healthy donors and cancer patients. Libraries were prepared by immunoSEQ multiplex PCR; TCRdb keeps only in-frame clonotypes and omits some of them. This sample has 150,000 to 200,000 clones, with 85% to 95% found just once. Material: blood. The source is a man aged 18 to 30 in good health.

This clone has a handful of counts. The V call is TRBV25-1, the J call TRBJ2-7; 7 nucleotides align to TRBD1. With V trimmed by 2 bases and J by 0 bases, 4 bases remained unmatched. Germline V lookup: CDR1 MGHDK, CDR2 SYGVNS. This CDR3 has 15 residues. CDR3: CASSELGDSSYEQYF. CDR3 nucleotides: TGTGCCAGCAGTGAACTCGGGGACAGCTCCTACGAGCAGTACTTC.

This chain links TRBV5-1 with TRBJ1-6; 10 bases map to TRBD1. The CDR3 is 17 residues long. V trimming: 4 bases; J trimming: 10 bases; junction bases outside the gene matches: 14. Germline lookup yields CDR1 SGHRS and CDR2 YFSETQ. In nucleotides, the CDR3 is TGCGCCAGCAGCAAGGGGGACAGGGGAGTAGGGGACTCACCCCTCCACTTT. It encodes CASSKGDRGVGDSPLHF.

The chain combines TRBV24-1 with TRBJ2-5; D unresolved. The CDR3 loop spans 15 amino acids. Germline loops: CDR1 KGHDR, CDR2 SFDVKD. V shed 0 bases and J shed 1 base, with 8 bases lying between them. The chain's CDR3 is CATSDLSGPQETQYF. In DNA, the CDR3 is TGTGCCACCAGTGATTTGTCCGGCCCCCAAGAGACCCAGTACTTC.

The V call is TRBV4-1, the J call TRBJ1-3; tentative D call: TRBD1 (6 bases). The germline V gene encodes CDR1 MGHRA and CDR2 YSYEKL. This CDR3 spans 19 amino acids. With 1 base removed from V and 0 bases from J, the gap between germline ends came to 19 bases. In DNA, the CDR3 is TGCGCCAGCAGCCAAGCCCCCGGGGGGGCAGGGAGCTCTGGAAACACCATATATTTT. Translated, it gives CASSQAPGGAGSSGNTIYF.

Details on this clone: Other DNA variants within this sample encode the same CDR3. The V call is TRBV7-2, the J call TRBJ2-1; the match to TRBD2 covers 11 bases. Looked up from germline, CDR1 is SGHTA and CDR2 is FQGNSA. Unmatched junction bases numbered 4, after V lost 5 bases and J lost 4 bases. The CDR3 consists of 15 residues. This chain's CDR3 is CASSLTSGGYNEQFF. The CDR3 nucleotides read TGTGCCAGCAGCCTTACTAGCGGGGGATACAATGAGCAGTTCTTC.

The CDR3 loop is CAISDSSSYNSPLHF. The CDR3 region has the DNA TGTGCCATCAGTGACAGCAGCTCCTATAATTCACCCCTCCACTTT. V gene TRBV10-3 combines with J gene TRBJ1-6; no firm D call. The CDR3 contains 15 residues. Between the trimmed V and J ends, which lost 3 bases and 0 bases, there was a span of 6 bases. Germline V gives CDR1 ENHRY, CDR2 SYGVKD.

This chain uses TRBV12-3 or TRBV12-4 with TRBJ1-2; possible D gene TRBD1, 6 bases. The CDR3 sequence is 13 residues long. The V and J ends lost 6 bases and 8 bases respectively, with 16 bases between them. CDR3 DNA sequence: TGTGCCAGCAGCCCCCGACAGGACGGGGGCTACACCTTC. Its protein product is CASSPRQDGGYTF.

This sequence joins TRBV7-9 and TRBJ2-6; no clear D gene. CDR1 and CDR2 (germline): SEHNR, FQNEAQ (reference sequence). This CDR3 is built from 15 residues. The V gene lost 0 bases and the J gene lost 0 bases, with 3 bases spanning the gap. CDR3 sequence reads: CASSLALSGANVLTF. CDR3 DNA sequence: TGTGCCAGCAGCTTAGCACTCTCTGGGGCCAACGTCCTGACTTTC.

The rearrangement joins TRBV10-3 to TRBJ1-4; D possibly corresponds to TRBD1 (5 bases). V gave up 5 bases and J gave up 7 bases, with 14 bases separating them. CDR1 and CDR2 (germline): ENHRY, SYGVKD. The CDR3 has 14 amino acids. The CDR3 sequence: CAISTGEFTEKLFF. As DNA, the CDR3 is TGTGCCATCAGTACGGGGGAGTTTACTGAAAAACTGTTTTTT.

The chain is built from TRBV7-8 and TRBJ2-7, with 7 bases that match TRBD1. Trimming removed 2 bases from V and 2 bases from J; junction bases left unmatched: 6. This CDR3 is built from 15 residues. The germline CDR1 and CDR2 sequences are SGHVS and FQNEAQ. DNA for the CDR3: TGTGCCAGCAGCTTATTCGGGACAGAAGCCTACGAGCAGTACTTC. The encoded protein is CASSLFGTEAYEQYF.

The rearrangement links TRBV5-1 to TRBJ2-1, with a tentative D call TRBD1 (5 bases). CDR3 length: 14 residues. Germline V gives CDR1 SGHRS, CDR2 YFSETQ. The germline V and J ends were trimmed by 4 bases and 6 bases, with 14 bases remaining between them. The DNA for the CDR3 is TGCGCCAGCAGCCCTGGACAAACGGGCAATGAGCAGTTCTTC. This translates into CASSPGQTGNEQFF. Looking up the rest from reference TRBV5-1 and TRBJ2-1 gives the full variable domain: KAGVTQTPRYLIKTRGQQVTLSCSPISGHRSVSWYQQTPGQGLQFLFEYFSETQRNKGNFPGRFSGRQFSNSRSEMNVSTLELGDSALYLCASSPGQTGNEQFFGPGTRLTVL.

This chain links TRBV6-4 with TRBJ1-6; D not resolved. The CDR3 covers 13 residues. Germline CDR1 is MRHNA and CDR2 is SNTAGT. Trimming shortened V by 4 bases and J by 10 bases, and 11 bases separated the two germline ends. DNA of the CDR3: TGTGCCAGCAGTGTGAGGGTAGGGTCACCCCTCCACTTT. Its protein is CASSVRVGSPLHF.

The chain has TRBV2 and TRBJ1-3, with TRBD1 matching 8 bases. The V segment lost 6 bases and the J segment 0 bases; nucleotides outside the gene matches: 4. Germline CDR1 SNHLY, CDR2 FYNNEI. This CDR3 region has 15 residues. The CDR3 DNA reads TGTGCCAGCAGAGGGACAGGCGGCTCTGGAAACACCATATATTTT. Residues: CASRGTGGSGNTIYF.

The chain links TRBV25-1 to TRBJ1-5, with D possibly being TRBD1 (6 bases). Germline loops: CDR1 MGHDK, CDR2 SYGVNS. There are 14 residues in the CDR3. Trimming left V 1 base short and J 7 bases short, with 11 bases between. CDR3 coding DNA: TGTGCCAGCAGTGAATTGGGGGCGAAGCAGCCCCAGCATTTT. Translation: CASSELGAKQPQHF.

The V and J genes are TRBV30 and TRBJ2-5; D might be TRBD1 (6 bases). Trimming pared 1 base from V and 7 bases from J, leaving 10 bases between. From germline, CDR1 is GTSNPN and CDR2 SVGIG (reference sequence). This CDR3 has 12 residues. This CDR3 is CAWSDREGTQYF. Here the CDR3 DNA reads TGTGCCTGGAGTGACAGGGAAGGGACCCAGTACTTC.

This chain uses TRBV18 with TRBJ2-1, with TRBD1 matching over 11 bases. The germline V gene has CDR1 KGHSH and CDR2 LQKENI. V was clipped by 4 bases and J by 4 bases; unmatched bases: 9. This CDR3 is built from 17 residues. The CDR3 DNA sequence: TGTGCCAGCTCACGTATCTCGGGACAGGGGGGGTACAATGAGCAGTTCTTC. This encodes CASSRISGQGGYNEQFF.